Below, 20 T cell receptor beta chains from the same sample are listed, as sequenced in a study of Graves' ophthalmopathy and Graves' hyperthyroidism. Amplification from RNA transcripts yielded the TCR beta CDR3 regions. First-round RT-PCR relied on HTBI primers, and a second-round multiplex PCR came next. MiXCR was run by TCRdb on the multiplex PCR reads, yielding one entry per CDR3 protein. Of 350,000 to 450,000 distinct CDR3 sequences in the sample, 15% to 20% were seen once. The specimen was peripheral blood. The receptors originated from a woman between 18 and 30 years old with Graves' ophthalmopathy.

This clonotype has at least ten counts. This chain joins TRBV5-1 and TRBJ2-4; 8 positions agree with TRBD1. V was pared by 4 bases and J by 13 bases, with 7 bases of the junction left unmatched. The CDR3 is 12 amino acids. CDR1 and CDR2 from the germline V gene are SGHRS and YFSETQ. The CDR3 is CASSPGQGVQYF. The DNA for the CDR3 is TGCGCCAGCAGCCCTGGACAGGGAGTCCAGTACTTC.

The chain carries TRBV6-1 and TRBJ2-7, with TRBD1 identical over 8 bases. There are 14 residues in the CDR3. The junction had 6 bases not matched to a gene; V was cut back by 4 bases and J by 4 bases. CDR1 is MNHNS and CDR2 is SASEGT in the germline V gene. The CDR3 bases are TGTGCCAGCAGTGTGGGACAGGCGAATTACGAGCAGTACTTC. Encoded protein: CASSVGQANYEQYF.

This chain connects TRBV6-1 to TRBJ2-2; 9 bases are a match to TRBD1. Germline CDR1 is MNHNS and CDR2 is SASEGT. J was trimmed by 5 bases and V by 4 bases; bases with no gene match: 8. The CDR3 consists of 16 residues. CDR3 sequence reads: CASSGDRVGVTGELFF. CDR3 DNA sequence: TGTGCCAGCAGTGGGGACAGGGTAGGCGTTACCGGGGAGCTGTTTTTT.

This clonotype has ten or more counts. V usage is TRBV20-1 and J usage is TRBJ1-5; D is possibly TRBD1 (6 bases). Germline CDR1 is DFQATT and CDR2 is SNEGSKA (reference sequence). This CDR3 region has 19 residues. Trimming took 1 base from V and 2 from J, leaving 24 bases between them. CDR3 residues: CSARGEGSRGGLGNQPQHF. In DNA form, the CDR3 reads TGCAGTGCTAGAGGAGAGGGGTCTAGAGGGGGGCTGGGCAATCAGCCCCAGCATTTT.

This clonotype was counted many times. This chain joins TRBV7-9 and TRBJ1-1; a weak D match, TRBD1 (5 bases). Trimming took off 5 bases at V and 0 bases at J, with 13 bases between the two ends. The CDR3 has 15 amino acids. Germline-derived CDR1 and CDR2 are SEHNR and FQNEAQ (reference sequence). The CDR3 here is CASSGKGPLNTEAFF. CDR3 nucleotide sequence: TGTGCCAGCAGCGGTAAGGGACCGCTGAACACTGAAGCTTTCTTT.

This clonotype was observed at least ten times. This CDR3 reads CASSYVGIQYF. DNA of the CDR3: TGTGCCAGCAGTTACGTGGGCATTCAGTACTTC. V and J are TRBV6-1 and TRBJ2-4; D unresolved. The length of the CDR3 is 11 residues. Trimming stripped 5 bases from V and 9 bases from J, with 8 bases between. Germline CDR1 MNHNS, CDR2 SASEGT.

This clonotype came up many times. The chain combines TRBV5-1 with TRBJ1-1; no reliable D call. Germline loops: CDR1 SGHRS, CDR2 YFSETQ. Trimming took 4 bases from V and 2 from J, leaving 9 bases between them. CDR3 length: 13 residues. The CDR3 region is CASSGVINTEAFF. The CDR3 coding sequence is TGCGCCAGCAGCGGGGTCATTAACACTGAAGCTTTCTTT.

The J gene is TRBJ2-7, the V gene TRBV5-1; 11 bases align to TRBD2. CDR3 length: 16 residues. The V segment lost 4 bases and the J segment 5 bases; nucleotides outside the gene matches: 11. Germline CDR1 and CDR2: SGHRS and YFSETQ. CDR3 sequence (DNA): TGCGCCAGCAGCGCAGGGACTAGCGGCAACTATAACGAGCAGTACTTC. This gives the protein CASSAGTSGNYNEQYF.

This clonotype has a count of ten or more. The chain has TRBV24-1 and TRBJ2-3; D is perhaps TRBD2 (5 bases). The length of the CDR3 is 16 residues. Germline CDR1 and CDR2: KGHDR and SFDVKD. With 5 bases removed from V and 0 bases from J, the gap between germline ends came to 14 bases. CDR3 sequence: CATSAEAATSTDTQYF. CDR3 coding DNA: TGTGCCACCAGTGCCGAAGCGGCAACTAGCACAGATACGCAGTATTTT.

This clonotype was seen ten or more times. CDR3 nucleotides: TGTGCCAGCAGGCGGGACAGGCAAGCTAACTATGGCTACACCTTC. Protein product: CASRRDRQANYGYTF. The V and J genes are TRBV7-2 and TRBJ1-2, with 8 bases identical to TRBD1. V lost 6 bases to trimming and J lost 0 bases; unmatched junction nucleotides: 6. The CDR3 is made up of 15 amino acids. Germline assignment: CDR1 SGHTA and CDR2 FQGNSA.

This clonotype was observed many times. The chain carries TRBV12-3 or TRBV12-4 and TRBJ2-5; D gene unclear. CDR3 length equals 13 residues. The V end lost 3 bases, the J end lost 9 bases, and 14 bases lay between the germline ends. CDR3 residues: CASSLLEVGAQYF. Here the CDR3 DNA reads TGTGCCAGCAGTTTGCTAGAGGTTGGGGCCCAGTACTTC.

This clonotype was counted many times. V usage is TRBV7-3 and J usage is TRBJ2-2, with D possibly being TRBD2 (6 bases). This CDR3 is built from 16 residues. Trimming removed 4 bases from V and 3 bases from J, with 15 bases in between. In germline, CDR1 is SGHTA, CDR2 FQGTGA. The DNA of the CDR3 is TGTGCCAGCAGCTCAAGCTCTGGGACTTACACCGGGGAGCTGTTTTTT. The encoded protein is CASSSSSGTYTGELFF.

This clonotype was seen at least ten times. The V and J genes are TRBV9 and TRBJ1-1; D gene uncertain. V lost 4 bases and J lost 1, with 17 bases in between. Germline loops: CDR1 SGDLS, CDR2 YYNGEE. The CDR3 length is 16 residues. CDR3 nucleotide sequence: TGTGCCAGCAGCTCCTCGCCCGGCCGGGCGAACACTGAAGCTTTCTTT. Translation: CASSSSPGRANTEAFF.

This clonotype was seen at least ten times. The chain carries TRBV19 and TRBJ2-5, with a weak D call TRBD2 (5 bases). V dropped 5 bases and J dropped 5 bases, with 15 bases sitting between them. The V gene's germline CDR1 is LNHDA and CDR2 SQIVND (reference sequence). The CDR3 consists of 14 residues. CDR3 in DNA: TGTGCCAGTAGTGTAAGCCGGGGATTTGAGACCCAGTACTTC. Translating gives CASSVSRGFETQYF.

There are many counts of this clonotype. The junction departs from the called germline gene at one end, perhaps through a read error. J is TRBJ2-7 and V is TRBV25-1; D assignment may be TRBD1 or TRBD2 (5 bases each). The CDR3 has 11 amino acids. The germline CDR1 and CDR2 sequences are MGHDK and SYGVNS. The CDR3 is CASREGNEQYF. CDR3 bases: TGTGCCAGCCGTGAGGGGAACGAGCAGTACTTC.

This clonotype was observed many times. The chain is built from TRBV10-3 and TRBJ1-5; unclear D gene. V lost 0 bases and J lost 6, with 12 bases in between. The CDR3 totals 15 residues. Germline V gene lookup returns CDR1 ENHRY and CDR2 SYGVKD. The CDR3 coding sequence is TGTGCCATCAGTGAGTCGAAAGGCCGCGGTCAGCCCCAGCATTTT. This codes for CAISESKGRGQPQHF.

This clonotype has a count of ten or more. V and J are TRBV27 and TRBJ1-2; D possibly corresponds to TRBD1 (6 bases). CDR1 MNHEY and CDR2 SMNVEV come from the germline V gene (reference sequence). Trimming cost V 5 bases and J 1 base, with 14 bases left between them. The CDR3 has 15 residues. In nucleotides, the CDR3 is TGTGCCAGCAGTCAAGGGACAAGACTTAACTATGGCTACACCTTC. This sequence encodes CASSQGTRLNYGYTF.

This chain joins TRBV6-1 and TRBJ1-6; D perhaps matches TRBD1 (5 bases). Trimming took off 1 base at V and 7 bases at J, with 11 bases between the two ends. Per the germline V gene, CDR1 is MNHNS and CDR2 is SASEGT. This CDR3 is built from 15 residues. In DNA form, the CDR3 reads TGTGCCAGCAGTGAAGTCCAGGGTTCAAATTCACCCCTCCACTTT. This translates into CASSEVQGSNSPLHF.

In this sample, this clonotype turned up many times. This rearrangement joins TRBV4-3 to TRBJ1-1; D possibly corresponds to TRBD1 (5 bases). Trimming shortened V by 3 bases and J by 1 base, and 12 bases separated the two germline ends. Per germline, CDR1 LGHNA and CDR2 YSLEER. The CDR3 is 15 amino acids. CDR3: CASSQAQETNTEAFF. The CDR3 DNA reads TGCGCCAGCAGCCAGGCACAGGAGACGAACACTGAAGCTTTCTTT.

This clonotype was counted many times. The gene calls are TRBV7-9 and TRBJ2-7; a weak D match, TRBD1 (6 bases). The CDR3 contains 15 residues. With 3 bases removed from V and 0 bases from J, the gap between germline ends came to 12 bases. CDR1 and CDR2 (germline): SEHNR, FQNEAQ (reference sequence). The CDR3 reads CASSFMGASSYEQYF. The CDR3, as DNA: TGTGCCAGCAGCTTTATGGGGGCGAGCTCCTACGAGCAGTACTTC. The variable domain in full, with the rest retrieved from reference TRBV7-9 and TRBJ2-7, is DTGVSQNPRHKITKRGQNVTFRCDPISEHNRLYWYRQTLGQGPEFLTYFQNEAQLEKSRLLSDRFSAERPKGSFSTLEIQRTEQGDSAMYLCASSFMGASSYEQYFGPGTRLTVT.